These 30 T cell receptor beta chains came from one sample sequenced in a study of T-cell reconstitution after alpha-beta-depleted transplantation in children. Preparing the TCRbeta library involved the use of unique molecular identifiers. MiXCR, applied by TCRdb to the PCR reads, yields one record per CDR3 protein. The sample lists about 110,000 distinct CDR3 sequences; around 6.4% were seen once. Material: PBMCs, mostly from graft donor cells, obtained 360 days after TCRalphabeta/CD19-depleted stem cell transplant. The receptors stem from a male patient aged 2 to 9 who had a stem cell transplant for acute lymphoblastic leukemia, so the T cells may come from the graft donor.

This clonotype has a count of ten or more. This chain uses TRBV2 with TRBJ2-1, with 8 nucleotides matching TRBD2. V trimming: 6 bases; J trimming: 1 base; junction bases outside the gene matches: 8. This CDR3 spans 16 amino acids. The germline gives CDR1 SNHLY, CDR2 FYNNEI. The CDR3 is CASSASGPLSYNEQFF. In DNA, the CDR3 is TGTGCCAGCAGCGCTAGCGGGCCTCTTTCCTACAATGAGCAGTTCTTC.

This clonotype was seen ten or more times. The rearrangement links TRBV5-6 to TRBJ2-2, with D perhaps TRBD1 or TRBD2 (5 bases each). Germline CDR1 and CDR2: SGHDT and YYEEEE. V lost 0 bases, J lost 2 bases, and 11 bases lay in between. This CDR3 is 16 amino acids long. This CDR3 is CASSLVLRGNTGELFF. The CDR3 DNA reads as TGTGCCAGCAGCTTGGTCCTGAGGGGCAACACCGGGGAGCTGTTTTTT. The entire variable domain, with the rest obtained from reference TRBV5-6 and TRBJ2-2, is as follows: DAGVTQSPTHLIKTRGQQVTLRCSPKSGHDTVSWYQQALGQGPQFIFQYYEEEERQRGNFPDRFSGHQFPNYSSELNVNALLLGDSALYLCASSLVLRGNTGELFFGEGSRLTVL.

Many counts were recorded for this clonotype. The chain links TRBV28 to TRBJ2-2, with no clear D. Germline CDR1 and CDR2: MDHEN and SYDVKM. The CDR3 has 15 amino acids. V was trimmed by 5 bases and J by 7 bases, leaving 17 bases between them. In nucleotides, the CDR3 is TGTGCCAGCAGTGCCCGGACGGTTTGGAACGGGGAGCTGTTTTTT. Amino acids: CASSARTVWNGELFF.

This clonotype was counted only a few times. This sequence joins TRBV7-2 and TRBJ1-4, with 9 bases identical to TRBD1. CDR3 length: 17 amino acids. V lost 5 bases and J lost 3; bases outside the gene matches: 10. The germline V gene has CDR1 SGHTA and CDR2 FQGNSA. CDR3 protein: CASSASRDRDPNEKLFF. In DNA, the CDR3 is TGTGCCAGCAGCGCAAGCCGGGACAGGGATCCTAATGAAAAACTGTTTTTT. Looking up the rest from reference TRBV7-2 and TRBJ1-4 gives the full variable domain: GAGVSQSPSNKVTEKGKDVELRCDPISGHTALYWYRQSLGQGLEFLIYFQGNSAPDKSGLPSDRFSAERTGGSVSTLTIQRTQQEDSAVYLCASSASRDRDPNEKLFFGSGTQLSVL.

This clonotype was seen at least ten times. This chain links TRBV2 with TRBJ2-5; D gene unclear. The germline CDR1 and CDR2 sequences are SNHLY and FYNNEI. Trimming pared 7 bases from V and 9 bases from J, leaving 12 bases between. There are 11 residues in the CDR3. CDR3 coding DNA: TGTGCCAGCATTTCCCCCAGAGCCCAGTACTTC. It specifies CASISPRAQYF.

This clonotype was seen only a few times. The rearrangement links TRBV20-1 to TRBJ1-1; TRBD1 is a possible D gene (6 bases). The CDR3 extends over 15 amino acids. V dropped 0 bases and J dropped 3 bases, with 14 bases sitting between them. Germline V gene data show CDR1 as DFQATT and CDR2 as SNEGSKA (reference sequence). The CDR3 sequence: CSAREGGAADTEAFF. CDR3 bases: TGCAGTGCTAGAGAGGGGGGGGCTGCTGACACTGAAGCTTTCTTT.

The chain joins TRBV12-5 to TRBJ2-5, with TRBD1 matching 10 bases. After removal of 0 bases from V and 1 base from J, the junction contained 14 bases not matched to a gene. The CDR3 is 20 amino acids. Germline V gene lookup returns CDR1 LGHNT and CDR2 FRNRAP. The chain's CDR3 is CASGLVPKDRGSLFQETQYF. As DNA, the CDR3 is TGTGCTAGTGGTTTGGTACCCAAGGACAGGGGGTCTCTATTCCAAGAGACCCAGTACTTC.

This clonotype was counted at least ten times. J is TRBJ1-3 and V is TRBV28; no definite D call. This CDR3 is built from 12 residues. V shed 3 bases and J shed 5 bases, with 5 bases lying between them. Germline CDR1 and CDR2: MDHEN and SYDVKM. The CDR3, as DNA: TGTGCCAGCAGTTTCCCTCGAAACACCATATATTTT. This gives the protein CASSFPRNTIYF.

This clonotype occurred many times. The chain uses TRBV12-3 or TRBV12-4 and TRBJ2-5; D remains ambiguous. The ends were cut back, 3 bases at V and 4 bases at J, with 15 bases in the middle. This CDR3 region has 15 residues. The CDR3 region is CASSFAASRAETQYF. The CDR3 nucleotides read TGTGCCAGCAGTTTCGCCGCCTCAAGAGCAGAGACCCAGTACTTC.

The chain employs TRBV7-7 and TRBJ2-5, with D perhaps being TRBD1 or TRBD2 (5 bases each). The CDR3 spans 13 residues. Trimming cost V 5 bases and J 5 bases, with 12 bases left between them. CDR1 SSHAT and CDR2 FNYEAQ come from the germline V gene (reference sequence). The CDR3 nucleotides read TGTGCCAGCAGCCCCGAGGGGCGGGAGACCCAGTACTTC. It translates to CASSPEGRETQYF.

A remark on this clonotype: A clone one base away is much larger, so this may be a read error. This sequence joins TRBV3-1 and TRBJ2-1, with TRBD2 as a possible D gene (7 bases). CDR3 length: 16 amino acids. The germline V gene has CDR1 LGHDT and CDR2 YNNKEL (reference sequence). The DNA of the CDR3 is TGTGCCAGCACCCAAGATAGAAGGGGGAGGGCCGGTGAGCAGTTCTTC. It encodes CASTQDRRGRAGEQFF.

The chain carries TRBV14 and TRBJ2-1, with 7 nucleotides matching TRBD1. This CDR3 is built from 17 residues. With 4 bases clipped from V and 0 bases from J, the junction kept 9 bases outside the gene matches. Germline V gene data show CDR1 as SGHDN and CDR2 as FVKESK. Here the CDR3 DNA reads TGTGCCAGCAGCCCTCAAATTAGACAGGGCTCCTACAATGAGCAGTTCTTC. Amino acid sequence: CASSPQIRQGSYNEQFF. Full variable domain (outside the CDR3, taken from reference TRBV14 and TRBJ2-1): EAGVTQFPSHSVIEKGQTVTLRCDPISGHDNLYWYRRVMGKEIKFLLHFVKESKQDESGMPNNRFLAERTGGTYSTLKVQPAELEDSGVYFCASSPQIRQGSYNEQFFGPGTRLTVL.

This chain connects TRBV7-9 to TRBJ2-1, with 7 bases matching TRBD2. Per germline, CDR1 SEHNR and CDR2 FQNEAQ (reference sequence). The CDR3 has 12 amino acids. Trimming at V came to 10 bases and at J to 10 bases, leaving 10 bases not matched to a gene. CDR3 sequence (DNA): TGTGCCACCCAACGCGGGGGTATCGAGCAGTTCTTC. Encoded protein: CATQRGGIEQFF.

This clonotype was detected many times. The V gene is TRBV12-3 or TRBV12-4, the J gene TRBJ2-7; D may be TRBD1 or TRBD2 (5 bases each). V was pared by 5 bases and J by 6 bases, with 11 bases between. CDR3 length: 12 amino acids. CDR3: CASSLGPGEQYF. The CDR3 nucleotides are TGTGCCAGCAGTCTGGGACCTGGCGAGCAGTACTTC.

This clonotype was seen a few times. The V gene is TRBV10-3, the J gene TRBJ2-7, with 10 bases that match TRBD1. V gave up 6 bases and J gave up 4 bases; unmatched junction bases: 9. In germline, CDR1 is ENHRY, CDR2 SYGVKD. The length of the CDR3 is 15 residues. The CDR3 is CAIRVKGQGPYEQYF. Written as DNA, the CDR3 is TGTGCCATCAGGGTTAAGGGACAGGGGCCTTACGAGCAGTACTTC.

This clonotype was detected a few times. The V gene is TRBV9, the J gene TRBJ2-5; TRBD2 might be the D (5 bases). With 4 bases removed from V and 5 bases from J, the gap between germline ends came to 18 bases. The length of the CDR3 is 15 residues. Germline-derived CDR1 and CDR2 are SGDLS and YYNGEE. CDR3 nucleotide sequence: TGTGCCAGCAGCTTCCGCCCCGGGGTTCGGGAGACCCAGTACTTC. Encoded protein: CASSFRPGVRETQYF.

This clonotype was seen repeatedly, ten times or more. DNA of the CDR3: TGTGCCAGTGAGGAGCAGCCCCAGCATTTT. This translates into CASEEQPQHF. The chain has TRBV2 and TRBJ1-5; D unresolved. V was clipped by 9 bases and J by 7 bases, with 7 bases between them. CDR1 and CDR2 (germline): SNHLY, FYNNEI. CDR3 length: 10 residues.

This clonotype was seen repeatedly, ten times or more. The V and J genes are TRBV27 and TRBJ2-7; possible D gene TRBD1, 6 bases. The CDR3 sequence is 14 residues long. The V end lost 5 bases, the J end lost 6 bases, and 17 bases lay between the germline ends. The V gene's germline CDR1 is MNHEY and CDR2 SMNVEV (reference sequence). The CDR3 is CASSPRQVSREQYF. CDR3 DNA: TGTGCCAGCAGTCCAAGACAGGTTTCTCGCGAGCAGTACTTC.

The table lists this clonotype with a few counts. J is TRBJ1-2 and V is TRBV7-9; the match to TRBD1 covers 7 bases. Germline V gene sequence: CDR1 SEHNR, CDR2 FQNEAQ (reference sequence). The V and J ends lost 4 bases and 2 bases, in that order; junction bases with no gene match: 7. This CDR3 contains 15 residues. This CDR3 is CASSSGQVKNYGYTF. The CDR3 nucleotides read TGTGCCAGCAGCTCCGGACAGGTTAAAAACTATGGCTACACCTTC.

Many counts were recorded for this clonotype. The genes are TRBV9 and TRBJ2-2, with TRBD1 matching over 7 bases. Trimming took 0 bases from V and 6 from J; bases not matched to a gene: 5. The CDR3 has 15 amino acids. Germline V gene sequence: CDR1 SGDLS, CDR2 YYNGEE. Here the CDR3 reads CASSVEGRGSGELFF. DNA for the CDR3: TGTGCCAGCAGCGTAGAGGGCAGGGGGTCCGGGGAGCTGTTTTTT.

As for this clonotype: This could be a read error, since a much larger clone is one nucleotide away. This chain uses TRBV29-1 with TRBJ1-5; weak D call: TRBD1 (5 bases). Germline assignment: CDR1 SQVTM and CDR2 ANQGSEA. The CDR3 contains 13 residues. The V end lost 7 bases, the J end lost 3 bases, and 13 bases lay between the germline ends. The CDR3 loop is CSARTRANQPQHF. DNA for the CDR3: TGCAGCGCGCGGACAAGGGCCAATCAGCCCCAGCATTTT.

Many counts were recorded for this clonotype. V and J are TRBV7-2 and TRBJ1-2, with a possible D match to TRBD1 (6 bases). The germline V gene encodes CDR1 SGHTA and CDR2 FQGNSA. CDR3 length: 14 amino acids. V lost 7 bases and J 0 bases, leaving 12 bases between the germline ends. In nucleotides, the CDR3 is TGTGCCAGCACCTTCGGGACACCTAACTATGGCTACACCTTC. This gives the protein CASTFGTPNYGYTF.

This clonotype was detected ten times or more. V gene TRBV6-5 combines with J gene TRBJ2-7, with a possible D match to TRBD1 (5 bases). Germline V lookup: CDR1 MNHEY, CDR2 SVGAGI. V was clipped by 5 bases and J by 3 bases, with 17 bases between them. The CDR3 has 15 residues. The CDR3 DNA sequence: TGTGCCAGCAGTATACAGGTCATGCGAATCTACGAGCAGTACTTC. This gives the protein CASSIQVMRIYEQYF.

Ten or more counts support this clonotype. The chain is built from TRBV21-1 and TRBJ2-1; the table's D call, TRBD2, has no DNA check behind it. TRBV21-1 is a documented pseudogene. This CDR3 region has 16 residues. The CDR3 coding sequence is TGTGCCAGCAGCAAAGAACGACGAGCGGATGACAATGAGCAGTTCTTC. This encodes CASSKERRADDNEQFF.

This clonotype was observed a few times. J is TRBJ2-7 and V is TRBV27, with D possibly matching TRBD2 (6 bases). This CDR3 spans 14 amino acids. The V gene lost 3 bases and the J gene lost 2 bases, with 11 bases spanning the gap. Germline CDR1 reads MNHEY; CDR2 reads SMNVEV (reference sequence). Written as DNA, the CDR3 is TGTGCCAGCAGTTTCGCGGGGCGCACCTACGAGCAGTACTTC. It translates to CASSFAGRTYEQYF.

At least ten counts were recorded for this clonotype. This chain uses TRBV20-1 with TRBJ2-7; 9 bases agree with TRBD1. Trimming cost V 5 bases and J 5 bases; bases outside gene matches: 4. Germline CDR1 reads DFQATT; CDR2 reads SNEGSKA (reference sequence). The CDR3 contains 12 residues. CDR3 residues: CSAYRGLDEQYF. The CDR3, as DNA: TGCAGTGCTTACAGGGGGCTCGACGAGCAGTACTTC.

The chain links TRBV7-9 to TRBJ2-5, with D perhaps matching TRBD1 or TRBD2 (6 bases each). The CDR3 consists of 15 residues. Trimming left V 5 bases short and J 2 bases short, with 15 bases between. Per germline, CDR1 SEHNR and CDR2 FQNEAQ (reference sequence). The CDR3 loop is CASSPPGGGQETQYF. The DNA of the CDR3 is TGTGCCAGCAGCCCTCCCGGGGGCGGGCAAGAGACCCAGTACTTC. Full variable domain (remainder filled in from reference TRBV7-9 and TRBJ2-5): DTGVSQNPRHKITKRGQNVTFRCDPISEHNRLYWYRQTLGQGPEFLTYFQNEAQLEKSRLLSDRFSAERPKGSFSTLEIQRTEQGDSAMYLCASSPPGGGQETQYFGPGTRLLVL.

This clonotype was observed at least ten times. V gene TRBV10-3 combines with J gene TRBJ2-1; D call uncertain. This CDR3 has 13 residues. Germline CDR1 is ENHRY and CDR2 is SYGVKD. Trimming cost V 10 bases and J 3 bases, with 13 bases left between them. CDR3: CATASGDYNEQFF. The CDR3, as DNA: TGTGCCACGGCTAGTGGTGACTACAATGAGCAGTTCTTC.

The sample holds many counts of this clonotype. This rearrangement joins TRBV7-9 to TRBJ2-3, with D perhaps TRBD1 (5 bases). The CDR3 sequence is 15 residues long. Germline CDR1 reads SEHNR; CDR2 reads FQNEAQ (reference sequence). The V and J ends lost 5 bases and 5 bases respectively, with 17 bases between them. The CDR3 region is CASSSRARAKDTQYF. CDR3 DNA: TGTGCCAGCAGCAGCAGGGCCAGGGCCAAAGATACGCAGTATTTT. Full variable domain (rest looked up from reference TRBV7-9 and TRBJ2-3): DTGVSQNPRHKITKRGQNVTFRCDPISEHNRLYWYRQTLGQGPEFLTYFQNEAQLEKSRLLSDRFSAERPKGSFSTLEIQRTEQGDSAMYLCASSSRARAKDTQYFGPGTRLTVL.

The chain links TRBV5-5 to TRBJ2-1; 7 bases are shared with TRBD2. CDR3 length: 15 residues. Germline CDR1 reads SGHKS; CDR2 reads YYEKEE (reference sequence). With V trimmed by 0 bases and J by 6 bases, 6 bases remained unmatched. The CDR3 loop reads CASSLGRGSANEQFF. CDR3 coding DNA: TGTGCCAGCAGCTTGGGGCGGGGGTCGGCCAATGAGCAGTTCTTC.